This TCR beta chain was sequenced for a study of T cell changes during pregnancy in multiple sclerosis. TCRdb's table, derived via immunoSEQ multiplex PCR, lists solely in-frame clones and lacks some. Of tens of thousands of clones listed, just over 90% are singletons. V gave up 3 bases and J gave up 3 bases, with 14 bases separating them. Per the germline V gene, CDR1 is SEHNR and CDR2 is FQNEAQ (reference sequence). The CDR3 is made up of 15 amino acids. The TCR originated in a female donor with multiple sclerosis, enrolled in a pregnancy study. This chain links TRBV7-9 with TRBJ1-1; TRBD1 might be the D (5 bases). The sample here was peripheral blood, taken in the second trimester of pregnancy. The CDR3 nucleotides read TGTGCCAGCAGCTTTGCGGGGGGGGTGGACACTGAAGCTTTCTTT. Translation gives CASSFAGGVDTEAFF.